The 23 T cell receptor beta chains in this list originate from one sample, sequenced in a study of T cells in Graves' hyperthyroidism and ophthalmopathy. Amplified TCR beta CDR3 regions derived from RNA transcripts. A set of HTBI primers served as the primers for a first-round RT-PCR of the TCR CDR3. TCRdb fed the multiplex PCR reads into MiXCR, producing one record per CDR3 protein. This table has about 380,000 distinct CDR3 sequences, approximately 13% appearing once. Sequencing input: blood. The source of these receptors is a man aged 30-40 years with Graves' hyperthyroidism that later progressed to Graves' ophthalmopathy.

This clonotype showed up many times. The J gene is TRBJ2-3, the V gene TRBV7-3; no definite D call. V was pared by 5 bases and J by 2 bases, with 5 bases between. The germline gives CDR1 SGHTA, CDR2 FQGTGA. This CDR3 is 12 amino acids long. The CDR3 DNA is TGTGCCAGCAGCGGGGACACAGATACGCAGTATTTT. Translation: CASSGDTDTQYF. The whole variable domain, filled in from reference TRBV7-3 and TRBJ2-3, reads GAGVSQTPSNKVTEKGKYVELRCDPISGHTALYWYRQSLGQGPEFLIYFQGTGAADDSGLPNDRFFAVRPEGSVSTLKIQRTERGDSAVYLCASSGDTDTQYFGPGTRLTVL.

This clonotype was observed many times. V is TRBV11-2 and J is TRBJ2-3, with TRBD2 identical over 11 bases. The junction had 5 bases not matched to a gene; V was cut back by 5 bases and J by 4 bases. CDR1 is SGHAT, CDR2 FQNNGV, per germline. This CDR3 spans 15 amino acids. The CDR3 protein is CASSQTSGGPDTQYF. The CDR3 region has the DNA TGTGCCAGCAGCCAAACTAGCGGGGGCCCAGATACGCAGTATTTT.

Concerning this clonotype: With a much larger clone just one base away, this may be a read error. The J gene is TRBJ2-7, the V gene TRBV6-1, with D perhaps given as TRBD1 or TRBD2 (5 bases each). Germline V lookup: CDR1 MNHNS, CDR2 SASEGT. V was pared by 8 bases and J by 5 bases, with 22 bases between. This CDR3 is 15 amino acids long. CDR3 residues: CASSTLGESSHEQYF. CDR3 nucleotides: TGTGCCAGCTCAACATTGGGGGAGTCTTCCCACGAGCAGTACTTC.

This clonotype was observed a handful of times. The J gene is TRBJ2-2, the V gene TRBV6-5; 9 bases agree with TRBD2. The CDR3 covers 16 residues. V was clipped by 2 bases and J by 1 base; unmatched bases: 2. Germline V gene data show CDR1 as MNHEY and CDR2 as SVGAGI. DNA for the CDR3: TGTGCCAGCAGTTACGTGACTAGCGGGAACACCGGGGAGCTGTTTTTT. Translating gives CASSYVTSGNTGELFF.

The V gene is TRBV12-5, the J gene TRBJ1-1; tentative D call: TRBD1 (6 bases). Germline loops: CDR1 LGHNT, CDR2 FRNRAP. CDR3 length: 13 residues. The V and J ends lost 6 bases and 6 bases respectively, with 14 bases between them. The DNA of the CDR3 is TGTGCTAGTGGCCCGGAGGGGGGGTCTGAAGCTTTCTTT. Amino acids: CASGPEGGSEAFF.

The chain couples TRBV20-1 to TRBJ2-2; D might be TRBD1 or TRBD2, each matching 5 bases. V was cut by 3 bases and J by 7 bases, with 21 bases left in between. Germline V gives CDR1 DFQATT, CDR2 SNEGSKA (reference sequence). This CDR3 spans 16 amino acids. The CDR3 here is CSASSTTGTDGGELFF. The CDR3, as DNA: TGCAGTGCTAGTTCCACGACCGGGACCGACGGCGGGGAGCTGTTTTTT.

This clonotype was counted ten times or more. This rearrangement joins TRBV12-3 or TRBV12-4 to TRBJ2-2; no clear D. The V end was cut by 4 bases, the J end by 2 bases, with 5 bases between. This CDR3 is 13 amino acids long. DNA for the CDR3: TGTGCCAGCAGTTCTGAAAACACCGGGGAGCTGTTTTTT. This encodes CASSSENTGELFF.

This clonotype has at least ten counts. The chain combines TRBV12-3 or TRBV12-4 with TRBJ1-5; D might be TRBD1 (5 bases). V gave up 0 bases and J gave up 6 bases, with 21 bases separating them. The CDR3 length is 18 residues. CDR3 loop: CASSLATVLGRSSQPQHF. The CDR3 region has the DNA TGTGCCAGCAGTTTAGCGACTGTCTTGGGACGTTCTAGTCAGCCCCAGCATTTT.

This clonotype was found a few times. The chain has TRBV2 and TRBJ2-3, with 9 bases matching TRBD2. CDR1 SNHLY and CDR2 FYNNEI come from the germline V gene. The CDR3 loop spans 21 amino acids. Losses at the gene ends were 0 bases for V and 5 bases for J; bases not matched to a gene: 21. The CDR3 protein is CASSEAQLPYIGGGAEDTQYF. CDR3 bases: TGTGCCAGCAGTGAAGCCCAACTGCCCTATATTGGCGGGGGGGCTGAAGATACGCAGTATTTT.

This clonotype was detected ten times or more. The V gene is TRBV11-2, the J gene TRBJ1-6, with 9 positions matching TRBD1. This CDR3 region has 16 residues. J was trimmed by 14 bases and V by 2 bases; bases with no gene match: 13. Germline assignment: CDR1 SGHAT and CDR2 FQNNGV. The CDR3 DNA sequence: TGTGCCAGCAGCTTAAGGACAGGGGAGTTGGCCGGGGCCCTCCACTTT. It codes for CASSLRTGELAGALHF. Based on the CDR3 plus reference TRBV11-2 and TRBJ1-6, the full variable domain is EAGVAQSPRYKIIEKRQSVAFWCNPISGHATLYWYQQILGQGPKLLIQFQNNGVVDDSQLPKDRFSAERLKGVDSTLKIQPAKLEDSAVYLCASSLRTGELAGALHFGNGTRLTVT.

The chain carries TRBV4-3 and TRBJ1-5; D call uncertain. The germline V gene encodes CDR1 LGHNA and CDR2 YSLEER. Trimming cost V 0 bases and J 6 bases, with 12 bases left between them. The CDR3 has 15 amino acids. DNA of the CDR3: TGCGCCAGCAGCCAAGATACCTCGGTCCTTCAGCCCCAGCATTTT. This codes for CASSQDTSVLQPQHF.

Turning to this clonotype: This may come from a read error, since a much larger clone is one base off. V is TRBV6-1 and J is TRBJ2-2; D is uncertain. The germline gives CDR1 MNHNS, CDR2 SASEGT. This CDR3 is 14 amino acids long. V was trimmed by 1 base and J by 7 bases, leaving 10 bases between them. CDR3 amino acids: CASSEDLPLGELFF. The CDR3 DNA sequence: TGTGCCAGCAGTGAAGATCTTCCACTCGGGGAGCTGTTTTTT.

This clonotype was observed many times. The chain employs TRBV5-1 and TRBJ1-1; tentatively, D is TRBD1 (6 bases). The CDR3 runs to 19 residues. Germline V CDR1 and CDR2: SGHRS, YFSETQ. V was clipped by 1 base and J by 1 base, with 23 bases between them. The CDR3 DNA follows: TGCGCCAGCAGCTTGAGGGTGGCGGGGGCAGGAGTAAGGAACACTGAAGCTTTCTTT. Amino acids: CASSLRVAGAGVRNTEAFF. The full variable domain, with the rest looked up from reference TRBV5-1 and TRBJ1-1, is KAGVTQTPRYLIKTRGQQVTLSCSPISGHRSVSWYQQTPGQGLQFLFEYFSETQRNKGNFPGRFSGRQFSNSRSEMNVSTLELGDSALYLCASSLRVAGAGVRNTEAFFGQGTRLTVV.

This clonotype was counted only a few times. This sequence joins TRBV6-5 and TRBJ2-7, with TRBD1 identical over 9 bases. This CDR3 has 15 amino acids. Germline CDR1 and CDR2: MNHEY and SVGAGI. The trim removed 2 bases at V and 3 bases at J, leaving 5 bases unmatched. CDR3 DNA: TGTGCCAGCAGTTACGCCCGGACAGGGGACTACGAGCAGTACTTC. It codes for CASSYARTGDYEQYF.

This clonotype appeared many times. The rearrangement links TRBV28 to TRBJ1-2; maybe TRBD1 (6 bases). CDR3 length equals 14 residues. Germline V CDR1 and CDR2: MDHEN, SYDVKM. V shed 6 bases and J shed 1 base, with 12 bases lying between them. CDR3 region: CASSSFRGNYGYTF. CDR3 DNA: TGTGCCAGCAGCTCCTTCAGGGGTAACTATGGCTACACCTTC.

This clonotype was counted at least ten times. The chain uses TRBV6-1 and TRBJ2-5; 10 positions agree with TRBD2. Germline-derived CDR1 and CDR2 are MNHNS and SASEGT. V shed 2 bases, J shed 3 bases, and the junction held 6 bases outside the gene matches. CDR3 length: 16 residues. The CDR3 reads CASSELAGEGEETQYF. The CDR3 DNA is TGTGCCAGCAGTGAACTAGCGGGGGAGGGCGAAGAGACCCAGTACTTC.

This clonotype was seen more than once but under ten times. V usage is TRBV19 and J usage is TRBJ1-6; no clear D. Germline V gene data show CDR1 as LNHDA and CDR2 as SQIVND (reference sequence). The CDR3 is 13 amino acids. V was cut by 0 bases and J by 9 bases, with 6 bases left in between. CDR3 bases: TGTGCCAGTAGTATAGATCCCGGTTCACCCCTCCACTTT. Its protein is CASSIDPGSPLHF.

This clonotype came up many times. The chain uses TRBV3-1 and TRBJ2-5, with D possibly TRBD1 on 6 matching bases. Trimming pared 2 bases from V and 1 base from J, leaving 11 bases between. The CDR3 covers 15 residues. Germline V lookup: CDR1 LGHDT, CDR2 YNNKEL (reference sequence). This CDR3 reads CASSQQGPLQETQYF. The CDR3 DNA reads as TGTGCCAGCAGCCAACAGGGGCCACTCCAAGAGACCCAGTACTTC.

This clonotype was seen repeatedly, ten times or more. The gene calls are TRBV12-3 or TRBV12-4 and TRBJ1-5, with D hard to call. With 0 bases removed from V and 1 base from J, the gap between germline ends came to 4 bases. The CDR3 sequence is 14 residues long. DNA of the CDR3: TGTGCCAGCAGTTTAGCCGGGAGCAATCAGCCCCAGCATTTT. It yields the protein CASSLAGSNQPQHF.

The CDR3 coding sequence is TGTGCCAGCAGTGATTTGGCGGGCAGCACAGATACGCAGTATTTT. Amino acid sequence: CASSDLAGSTDTQYF. The gene calls are TRBV25-1 and TRBJ2-3; TRBD2 might be the D (5 bases). The V and J ends lost 3 bases and 0 bases respectively, with 10 bases between them. This CDR3 comprises 15 residues. Germline V gene lookup returns CDR1 MGHDK and CDR2 SYGVNS.

The CDR3 is CASSLNSPRTLEQYF. CDR3 sequence (DNA): TGTGCCAGCAGCTTAAACAGCCCCCGGACTCTCGAGCAGTACTTC. This chain joins TRBV11-3 and TRBJ2-7; D perhaps matches TRBD2 (5 bases). Per germline, CDR1 SGHNT and CDR2 YENEEA. V was cut by 2 bases and J by 6 bases, with 17 bases left in between. The CDR3 loop spans 15 amino acids.

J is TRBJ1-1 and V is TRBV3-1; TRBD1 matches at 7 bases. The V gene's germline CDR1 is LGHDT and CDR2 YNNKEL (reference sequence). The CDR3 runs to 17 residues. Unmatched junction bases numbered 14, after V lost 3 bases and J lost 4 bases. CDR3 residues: CASSHLLPGQLFTEAFF. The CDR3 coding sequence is TGTGCCAGCAGCCACCTACTCCCGGGACAGCTCTTCACTGAAGCTTTCTTT. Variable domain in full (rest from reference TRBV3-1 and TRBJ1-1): DTAVSQTPKYLVTQMGNDKSIKCEQNLGHDTMYWYKQDSKKFLKIMFSYNNKELIINETVPNRFSPKSPDKAHLNLHINSLELGDSAVYFCASSHLLPGQLFTEAFFGQGTRLTVV.

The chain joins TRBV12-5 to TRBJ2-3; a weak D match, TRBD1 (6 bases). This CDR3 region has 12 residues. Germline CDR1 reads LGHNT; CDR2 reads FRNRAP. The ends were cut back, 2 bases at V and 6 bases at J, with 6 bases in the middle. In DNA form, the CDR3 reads TGTGCTAGTGGTTTGAGGGGGGATACGCAGTATTTT. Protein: CASGLRGDTQYF.